This T cell receptor (beta chain) was retrieved from a study of T cell changes during pregnancy in multiple sclerosis. Here immunoSEQ multiplex PCR was the method, and the copy in TCRdb shows in-frame clones only, minus some. The table lists almost 95,000 clones, 80% to 95% of them singletons. The CDR3 covers 15 residues. Germline V CDR1 and CDR2: SGHNT, YYREEE (reference sequence). V was pared by 2 bases and J by 4 bases, with 4 bases of the junction left unmatched. The rearrangement uses TRBV5-4 and TRBJ2-7, with 12 bases lining up with TRBD1. The input for sequencing was peripheral blood, taken in the first trimester of pregnancy. This TCR was recovered from a female donor with multiple sclerosis, enrolled in a pregnancy study. CDR3 residues: CASSFGTGGMYEQYF. The CDR3 region has the DNA TGTGCCAGCAGCTTCGGGACAGGGGGCATGTACGAGCAGTACTTC.